One T cell receptor (beta chain) is described in this entry. Its target is not known. This sample stems from a study of OX40 agonist ivuxolimab in advanced cancers. About the research overall: The study reported partial responses in three patients: one hepatocellular carcinoma, two cutaneous melanoma. The study's findings and limits: Clonal expansion in partial responders at 0.1-3.0 mg/kg ranked among the lowest.

This CDR3 has 12 residues. Germline V gene lookup returns CDR1 MRHNA and CDR2 SNTAGT. The V segment lost 4 bases and the J segment 7 bases; nucleotides outside the gene matches: 3. TCRdb's table, derived via immunoSEQ multiplex PCR, lists solely in-frame clones and lacks some. The sample lists tens of thousands of clones; around four fifths were seen once. The source is an adult with an advanced solid tumor such as melanoma, head and neck, liver or kidney cancer. The starting material was CD4+ or CD8+ T cells sorted from blood, obtained in a trial of the OX40 agonist ivuxolimab. The rearrangement joins TRBV6-4 to TRBJ1-1, with 7 bases matching TRBD1. The CDR3 DNA reads TGTGCCAGCAGTGGAGGGGGCATTGAAGCTTTCTTT. Translation: CASSGGGIEAFF.